This T cell receptor beta chain emerged from a study of CD4 T cells in relation to SARS-CoV-2 and coronaviruses. Findings and caveats of the study: Compared with monoreactive clones, crossreactive clones showed significantly weaker SARS-CoV-2 expansion.

A note on this clone: As yet, its antigen is unknown.

TCRdb's copy holds only in-frame clones and misses some; the assay was immunoSEQ multiplex PCR. This repertoire shows some 21,000 clones, 74% found once; its top ten account for 20% to 25%. CD4+ T cells from unexposed donors were obtained before the COVID-19 pandemic (2011-2018). CD4+ T cells were isolated from the cells after 10 days of culture. Unexposed-donor CD4+ T cells were probed with SARS-CoV-2 S/N and four cold-coronavirus spikes, cells permitting. Germline V CDR1 and CDR2: LNHDA, SQIVND (reference sequence). The trim removed 7 bases at V and 1 base at J, leaving 6 bases unmatched. The CDR3 loop spans 14 amino acids.

Sequenced: CD4+ T cells from PBMCs, cultured in vitro. The clonotype comes from a human donor in good health. The chain couples TRBV19 to TRBJ1-1; 7 positions agree with TRBD1. Here the CDR3 reads CASTSGQANTEAFF. The CDR3 nucleotides read TGTGCCAGTACCTCCGGACAGGCGAACACTGAAGCTTTCTTT.